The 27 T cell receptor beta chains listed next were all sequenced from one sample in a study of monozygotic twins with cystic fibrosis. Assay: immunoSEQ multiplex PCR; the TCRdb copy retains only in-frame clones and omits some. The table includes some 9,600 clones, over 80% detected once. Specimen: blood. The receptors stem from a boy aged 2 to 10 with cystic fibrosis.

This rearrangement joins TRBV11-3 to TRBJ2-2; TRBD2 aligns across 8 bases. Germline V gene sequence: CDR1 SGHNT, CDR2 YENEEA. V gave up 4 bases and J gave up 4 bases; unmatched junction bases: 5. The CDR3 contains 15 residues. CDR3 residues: CASSSTGTSTGELFF. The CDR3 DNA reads TGTGCCAGCAGCTCGACCGGGACTAGCACCGGGGAGCTGTTTTTT.

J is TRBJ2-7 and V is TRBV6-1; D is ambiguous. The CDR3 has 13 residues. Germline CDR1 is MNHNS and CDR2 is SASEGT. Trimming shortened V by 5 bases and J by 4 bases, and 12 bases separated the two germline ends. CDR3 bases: TGTGCCAGCAGTAAGGATCGGGTGTACGAGCAGTACGTC. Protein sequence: CASSKDRVYEQYV.

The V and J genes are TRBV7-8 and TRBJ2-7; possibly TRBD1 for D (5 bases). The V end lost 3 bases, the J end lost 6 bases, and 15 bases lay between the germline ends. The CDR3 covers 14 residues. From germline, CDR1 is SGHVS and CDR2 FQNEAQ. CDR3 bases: TGTGCCAGCAGCTTCGGGCTTGGGGCCAGCGAGCAGTACTTC. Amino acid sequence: CASSFGLGASEQYF.

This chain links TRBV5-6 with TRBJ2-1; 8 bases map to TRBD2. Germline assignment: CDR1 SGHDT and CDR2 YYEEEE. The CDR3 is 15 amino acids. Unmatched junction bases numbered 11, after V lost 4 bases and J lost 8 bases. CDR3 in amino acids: CASSHRGGGRDEQFF. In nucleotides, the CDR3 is TGTGCCAGCAGCCACCGGGGGGGTGGTAGGGATGAGCAGTTCTTC.

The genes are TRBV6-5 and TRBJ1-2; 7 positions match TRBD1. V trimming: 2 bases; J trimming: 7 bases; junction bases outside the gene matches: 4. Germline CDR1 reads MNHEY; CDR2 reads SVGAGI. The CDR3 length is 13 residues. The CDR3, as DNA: TGTGCCAGCAGTTACCAGAACAGGGGTGGCTACACCTTC. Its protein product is CASSYQNRGGYTF.

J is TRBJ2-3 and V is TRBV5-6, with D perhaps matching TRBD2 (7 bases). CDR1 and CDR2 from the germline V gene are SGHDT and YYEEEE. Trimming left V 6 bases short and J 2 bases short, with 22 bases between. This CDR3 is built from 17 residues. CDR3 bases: TGTGCCAGCACCGAACTTGGGAGGGGGGAGGTCACAGATACGCAGTATTTT. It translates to CASTELGRGEVTDTQYF.

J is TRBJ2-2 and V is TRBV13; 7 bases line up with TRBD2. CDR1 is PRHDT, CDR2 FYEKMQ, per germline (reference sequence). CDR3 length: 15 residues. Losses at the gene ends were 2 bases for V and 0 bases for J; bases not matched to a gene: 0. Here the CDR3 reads CASSLSGANTGELFF. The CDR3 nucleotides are TGTGCCAGCAGCTTAAGCGGGGCGAACACCGGGGAGCTGTTTTTT.

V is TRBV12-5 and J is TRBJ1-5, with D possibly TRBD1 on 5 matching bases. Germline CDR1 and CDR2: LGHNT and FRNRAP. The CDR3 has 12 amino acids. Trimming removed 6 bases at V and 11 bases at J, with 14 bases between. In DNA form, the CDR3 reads TGTGCTAGTGGGCATGGTAGGGGTGCCCAGCATTTT. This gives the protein CASGHGRGAQHF. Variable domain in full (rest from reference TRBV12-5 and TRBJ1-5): DARVTQTPRHKVTEMGQEVTMRCQPILGHNTVFWYRQTMMQGLELLAYFRNRAPLDDSGMPKDRFSAEMPDATLATLKIQPSEPRDSAVYFCASGHGRGAQHFGDGTRLSIL.

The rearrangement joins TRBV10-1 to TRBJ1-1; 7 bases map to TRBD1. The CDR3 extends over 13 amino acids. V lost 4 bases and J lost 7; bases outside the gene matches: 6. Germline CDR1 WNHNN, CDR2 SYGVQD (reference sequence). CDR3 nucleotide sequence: TGCGCCAGCAGTGGGGGACAGTTGAGTGAAGCTTTCTTT. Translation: CASSGGQLSEAFF.

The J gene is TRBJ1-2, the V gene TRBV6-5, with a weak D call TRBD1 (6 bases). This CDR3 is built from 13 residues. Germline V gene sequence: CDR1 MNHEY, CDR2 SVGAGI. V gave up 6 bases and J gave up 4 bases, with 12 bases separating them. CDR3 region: CASRRLTGYGYTF. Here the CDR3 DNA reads TGTGCCAGCAGACGCTTGACAGGCTATGGCTACACCTTC.

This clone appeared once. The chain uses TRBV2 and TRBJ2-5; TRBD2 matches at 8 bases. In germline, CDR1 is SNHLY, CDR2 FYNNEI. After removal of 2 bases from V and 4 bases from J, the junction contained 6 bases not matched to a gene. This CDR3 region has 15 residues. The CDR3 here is CASSEFSGTGETQYF. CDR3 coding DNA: TGTGCCAGCAGTGAATTTAGCGGGACCGGAGAGACCCAGTACTTC.

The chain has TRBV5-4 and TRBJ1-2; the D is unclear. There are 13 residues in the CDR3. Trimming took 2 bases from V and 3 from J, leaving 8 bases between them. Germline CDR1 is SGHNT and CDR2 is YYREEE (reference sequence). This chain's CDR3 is CASSLGRDYGYTF. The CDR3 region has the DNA TGTGCCAGCAGCTTAGGCCGGGACTATGGCTACACCTTC.

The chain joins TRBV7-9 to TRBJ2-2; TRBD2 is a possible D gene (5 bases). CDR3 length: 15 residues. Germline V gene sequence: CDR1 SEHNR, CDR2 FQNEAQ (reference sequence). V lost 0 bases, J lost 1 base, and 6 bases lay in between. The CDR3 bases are TGTGCCAGCAGCTTAGCGCGGGTGAACACCGGGGAGCTGTTTTTT. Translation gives CASSLARVNTGELFF.

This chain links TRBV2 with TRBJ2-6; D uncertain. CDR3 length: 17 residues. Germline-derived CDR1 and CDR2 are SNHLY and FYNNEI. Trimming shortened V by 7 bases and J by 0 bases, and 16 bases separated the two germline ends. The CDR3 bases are TGTGCCAGCATTAACGACTTAAAAGGCTCTGGGGCCAACGTCCTGACTTTC. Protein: CASINDLKGSGANVLTF.

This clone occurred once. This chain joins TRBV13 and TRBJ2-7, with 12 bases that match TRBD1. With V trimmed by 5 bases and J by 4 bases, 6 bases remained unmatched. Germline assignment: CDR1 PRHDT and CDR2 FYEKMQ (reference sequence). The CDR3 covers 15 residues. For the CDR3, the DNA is TGTGCCAGCAGCCCCCGGGACAGGGGGCCGTACGAGCAGTACTTC. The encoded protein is CASSPRDRGPYEQYF.

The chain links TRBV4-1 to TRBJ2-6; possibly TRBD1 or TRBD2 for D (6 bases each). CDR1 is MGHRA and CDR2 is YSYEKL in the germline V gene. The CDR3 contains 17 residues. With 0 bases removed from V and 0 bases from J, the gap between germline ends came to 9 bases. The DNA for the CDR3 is TGCGCCAGCAGCCAAGAAGGGGGGCTCTCTGGGGCCAACGTCCTGACTTTC. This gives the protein CASSQEGGLSGANVLTF.

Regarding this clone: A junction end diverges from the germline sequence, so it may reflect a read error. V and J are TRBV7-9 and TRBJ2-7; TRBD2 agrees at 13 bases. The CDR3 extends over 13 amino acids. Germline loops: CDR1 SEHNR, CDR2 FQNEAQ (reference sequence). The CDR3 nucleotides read TGTGCCAGCAGCCTTGGACTAGCGGGGGACCGGGACTTC. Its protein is CASSLGLAGDRDF.

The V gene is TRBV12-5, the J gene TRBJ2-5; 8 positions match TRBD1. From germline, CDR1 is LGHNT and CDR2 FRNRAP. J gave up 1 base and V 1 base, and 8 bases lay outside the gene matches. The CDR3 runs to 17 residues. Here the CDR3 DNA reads TGTGCTAGTGGTTTGGGAGCCCTGACAGGGGCCCAAGAGACCCAGTACTTC. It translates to CASGLGALTGAQETQYF.

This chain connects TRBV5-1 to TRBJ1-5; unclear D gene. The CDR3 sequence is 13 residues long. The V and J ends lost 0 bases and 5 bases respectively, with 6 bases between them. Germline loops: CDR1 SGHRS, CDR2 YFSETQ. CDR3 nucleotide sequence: TGCGCCAGCAGCTTGGATGCGGATCAGCCCCAGCATTTT. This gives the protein CASSLDADQPQHF.

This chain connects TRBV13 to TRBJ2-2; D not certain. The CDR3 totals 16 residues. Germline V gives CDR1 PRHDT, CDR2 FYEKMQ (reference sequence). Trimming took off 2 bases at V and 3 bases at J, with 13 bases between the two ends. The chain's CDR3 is CASSLRIGFHTGELFF. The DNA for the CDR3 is TGTGCCAGCAGCTTACGAATAGGTTTCCACACCGGGGAGCTGTTTTTT.

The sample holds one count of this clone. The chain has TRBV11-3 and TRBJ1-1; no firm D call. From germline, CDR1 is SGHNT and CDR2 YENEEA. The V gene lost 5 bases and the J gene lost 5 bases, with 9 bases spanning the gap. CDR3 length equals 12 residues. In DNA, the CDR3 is TGTGCCAGCAGCGCTGACTGGACTGAAGCTTTCTTT. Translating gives CASSADWTEAFF.

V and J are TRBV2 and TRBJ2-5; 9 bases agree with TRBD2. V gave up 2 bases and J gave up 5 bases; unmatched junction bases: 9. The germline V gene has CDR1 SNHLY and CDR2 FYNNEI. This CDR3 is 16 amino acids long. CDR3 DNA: TGTGCCAGCAGTGAAATGGCGGGGGGGCCCGTCGAGACCCAGTACTTC. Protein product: CASSEMAGGPVETQYF.

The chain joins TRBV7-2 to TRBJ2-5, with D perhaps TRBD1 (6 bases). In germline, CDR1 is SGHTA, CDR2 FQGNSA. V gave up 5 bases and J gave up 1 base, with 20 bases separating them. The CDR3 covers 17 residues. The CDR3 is CASSAAHRVFPQETQYF. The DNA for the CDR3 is TGTGCCAGCAGCGCCGCCCACAGGGTCTTTCCCCAAGAGACCCAGTACTTC.

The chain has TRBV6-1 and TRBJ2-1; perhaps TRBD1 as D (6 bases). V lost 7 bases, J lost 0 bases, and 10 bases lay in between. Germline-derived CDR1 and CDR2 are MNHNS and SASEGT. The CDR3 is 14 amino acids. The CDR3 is CASTGHSSYNEQFF. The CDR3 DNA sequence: TGTGCCAGCACGGGACACAGCTCCTACAATGAGCAGTTCTTC.

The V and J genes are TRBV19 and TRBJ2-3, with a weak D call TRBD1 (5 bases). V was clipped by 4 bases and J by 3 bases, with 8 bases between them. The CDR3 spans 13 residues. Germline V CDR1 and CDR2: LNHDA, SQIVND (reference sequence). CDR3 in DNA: TGTGCCAGTAGTACAGGGTGGACAGATACGCAGTATTTT. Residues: CASSTGWTDTQYF.

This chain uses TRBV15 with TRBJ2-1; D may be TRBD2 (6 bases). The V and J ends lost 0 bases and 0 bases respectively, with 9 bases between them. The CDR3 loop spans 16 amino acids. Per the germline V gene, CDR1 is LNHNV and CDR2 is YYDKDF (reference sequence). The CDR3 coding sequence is TGTGCCACCAGCAGAGAGTGGAGGGCCTCCTACAATGAGCAGTTCTTC. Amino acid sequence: CATSREWRASYNEQFF.

The CDR3 loop reads CASHPGTAYNEQFF. The CDR3 DNA reads TGCGCCAGCCACCCCGGGACAGCCTACAATGAGCAGTTCTTC. This rearrangement joins TRBV5-1 to TRBJ2-1, with 7 bases aligning to TRBD1. Germline V CDR1 and CDR2: SGHRS, YFSETQ. The junction had 6 bases not matched to a gene; V was cut back by 7 bases and J by 2 bases. The CDR3 is made up of 14 amino acids. Together with reference TRBV5-1 and TRBJ2-1, the CDR3 gives the full variable domain: KAGVTQTPRYLIKTRGQQVTLSCSPISGHRSVSWYQQTPGQGLQFLFEYFSETQRNKGNFPGRFSGRQFSNSRSEMNVSTLELGDSALYLCASHPGTAYNEQFFGPGTRLTVL.